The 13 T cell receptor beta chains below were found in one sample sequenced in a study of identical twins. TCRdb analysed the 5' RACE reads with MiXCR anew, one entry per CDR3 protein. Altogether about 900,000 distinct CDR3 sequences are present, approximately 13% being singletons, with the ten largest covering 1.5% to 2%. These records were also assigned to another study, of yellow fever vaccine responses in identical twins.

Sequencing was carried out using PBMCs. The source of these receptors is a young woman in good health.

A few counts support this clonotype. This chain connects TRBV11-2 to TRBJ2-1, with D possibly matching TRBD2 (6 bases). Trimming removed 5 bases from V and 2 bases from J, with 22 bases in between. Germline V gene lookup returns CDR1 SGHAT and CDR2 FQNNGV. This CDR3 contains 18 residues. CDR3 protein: CASSPRRDSKPAYNEQFF. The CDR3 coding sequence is TGTGCCAGCAGCCCCCGAAGGGACTCCAAACCCGCCTACAATGAGCAGTTCTTC.

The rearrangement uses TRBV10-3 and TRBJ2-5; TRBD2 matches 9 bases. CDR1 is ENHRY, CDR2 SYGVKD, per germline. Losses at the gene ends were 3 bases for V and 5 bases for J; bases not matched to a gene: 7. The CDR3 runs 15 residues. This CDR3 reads CAISETGLAYETQYF. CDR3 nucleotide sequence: TGTGCCATCAGTGAAACGGGACTAGCTTATGAGACCCAGTACTTC.

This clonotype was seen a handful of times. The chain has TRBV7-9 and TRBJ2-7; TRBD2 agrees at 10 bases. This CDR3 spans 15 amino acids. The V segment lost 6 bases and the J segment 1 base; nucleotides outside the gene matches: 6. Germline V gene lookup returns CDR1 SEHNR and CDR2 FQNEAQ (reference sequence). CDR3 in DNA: TGTGCCAGCAGGCGTACTAGCGGGAATTCCTACGAGCAGTACTTC. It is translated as CASRRTSGNSYEQYF.

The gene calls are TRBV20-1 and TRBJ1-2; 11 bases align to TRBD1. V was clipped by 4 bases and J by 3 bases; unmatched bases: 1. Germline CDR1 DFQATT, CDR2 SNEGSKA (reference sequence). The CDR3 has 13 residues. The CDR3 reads CSAKGQGDYGYTF. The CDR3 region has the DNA TGCAGTGCTAAGGGACAGGGGGACTATGGCTACACCTTC.

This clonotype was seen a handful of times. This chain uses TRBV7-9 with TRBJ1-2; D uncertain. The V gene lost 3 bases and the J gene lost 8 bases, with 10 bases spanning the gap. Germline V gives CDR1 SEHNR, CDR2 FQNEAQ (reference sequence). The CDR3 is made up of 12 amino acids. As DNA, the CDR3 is TGTGCCAGCAGCTTGGGCAGTTTGGGCTACACCTTC. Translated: CASSLGSLGYTF.

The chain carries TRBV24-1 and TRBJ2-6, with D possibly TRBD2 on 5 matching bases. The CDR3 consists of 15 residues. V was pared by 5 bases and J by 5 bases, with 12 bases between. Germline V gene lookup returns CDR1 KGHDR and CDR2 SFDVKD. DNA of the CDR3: TGTGCCACCAGTGCAGGTGGGAGTTGGGCCAACGTCCTGACTTTC. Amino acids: CATSAGGSWANVLTF.

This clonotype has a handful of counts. In nucleotides, the CDR3 is TGTGCCACACAGGGGGCCGGAGAAAAACTGTTTTTT. Protein: CATQGAGEKLFF. This chain uses TRBV10-3 with TRBJ1-4; 9 bases fit TRBD1. Trimming removed 10 bases from V and 8 bases from J; junction bases left unmatched: 5. Germline V gives CDR1 ENHRY, CDR2 SYGVKD. CDR3 length equals 12 residues.

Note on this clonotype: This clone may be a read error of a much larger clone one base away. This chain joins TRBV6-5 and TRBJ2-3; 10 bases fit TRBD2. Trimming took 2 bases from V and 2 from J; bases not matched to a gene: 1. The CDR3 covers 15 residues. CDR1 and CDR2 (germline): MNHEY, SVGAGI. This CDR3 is CASSYGLAATDTQYF. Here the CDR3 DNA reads TGTGCCAGCAGTTACGGACTAGCGGCCACAGATACGCAGTATTTT.

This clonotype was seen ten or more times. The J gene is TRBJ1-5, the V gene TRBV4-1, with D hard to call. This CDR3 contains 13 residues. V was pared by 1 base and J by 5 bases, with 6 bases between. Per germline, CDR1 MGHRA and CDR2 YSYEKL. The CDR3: CASSQATHQPQHF. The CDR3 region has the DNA TGCGCCAGCAGCCAAGCCACACATCAGCCCCAGCATTTT.

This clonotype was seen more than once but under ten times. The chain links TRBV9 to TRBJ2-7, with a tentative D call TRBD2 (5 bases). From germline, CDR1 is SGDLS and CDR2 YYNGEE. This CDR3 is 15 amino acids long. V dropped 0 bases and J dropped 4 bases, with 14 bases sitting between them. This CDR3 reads CASSVEGGPNYEQYF. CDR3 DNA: TGTGCCAGCAGCGTAGAAGGCGGGCCTAATTACGAGCAGTACTTC.

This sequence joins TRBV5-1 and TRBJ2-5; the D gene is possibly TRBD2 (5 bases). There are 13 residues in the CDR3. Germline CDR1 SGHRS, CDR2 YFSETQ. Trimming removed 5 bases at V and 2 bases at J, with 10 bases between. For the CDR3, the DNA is TGCGCCAGCAGTTTCACTAGGCAAGAGACCCAGTACTTC. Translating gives CASSFTRQETQYF.

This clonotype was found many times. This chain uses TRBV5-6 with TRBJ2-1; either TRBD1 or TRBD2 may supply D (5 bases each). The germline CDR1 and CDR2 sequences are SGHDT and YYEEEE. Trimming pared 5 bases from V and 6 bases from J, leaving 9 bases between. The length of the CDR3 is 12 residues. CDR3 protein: CASSWGFNEQFF. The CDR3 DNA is TGTGCCAGCAGTTGGGGGTTCAATGAGCAGTTCTTC.

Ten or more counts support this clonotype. The DNA of the CDR3 is TGTGCCATCTCGAGGGGGGACACCTACGAGCAGTACGTC. Amino acid sequence: CAISRGDTYEQYV. The chain joins TRBV10-3 to TRBJ2-7; possibly TRBD1 or TRBD2 for D (6 bases each). Germline CDR1 ENHRY, CDR2 SYGVKD. The V and J ends lost 8 bases and 2 bases respectively, with 13 bases between them. This CDR3 has 13 residues.